These 18 T cell receptor beta chains originate from one sample sequenced in a study of blood T cell repertoires in COVID-19. Sequencing used immunoSEQ multiplex PCR; TCRdb keeps in-frame clones, though not all of them. The sample comprises about 280,000 clones, around 85% of which are singletons, and 2% to 3% rests with the top ten. The material sequenced was PBMCs or T cells enriched from blood (not recorded which). Source of these receptors: a woman aged 45-65 years who had recovered from COVID-19.

This clone was picked up a small number of times. The J gene is TRBJ1-1, the V gene TRBV12-5; no definite D call. The V end was cut by 4 bases, the J end by 1 base, with 7 bases between. This CDR3 is 13 amino acids long. CDR1 and CDR2 (germline): LGHNT, FRNRAP. CDR3 coding DNA: TGTGCTAGTGGTTCGGGAACGAACACTGAAGCTTTCTTT. It encodes CASGSGTNTEAFF.

CDR3 sequence: CASSPGIYNEQFF. DNA of the CDR3: TGTGCCAGCAGCCCCGGGATTTACAATGAGCAGTTCTTC. The chain joins TRBV11-2 to TRBJ2-1; tentative D call: TRBD2 (5 bases). V shed 5 bases and J shed 4 bases, with 9 bases lying between them. The CDR3 totals 13 residues. Germline V CDR1 and CDR2: SGHAT, FQNNGV.

The V call is TRBV10-3, the J call TRBJ1-6; 8 bases map to TRBD1. Germline CDR1 and CDR2: ENHRY and SYGVKD. V trimming: 4 bases; J trimming: 4 bases; junction bases outside the gene matches: 9. CDR3 length: 17 residues. The DNA for the CDR3 is TGTGCCATCAGTGCGGACAGGGTTATCGGTTATAATTCACCCCTCCACTTT. Protein product: CAISADRVIGYNSPLHF.

The chain uses TRBV5-4 and TRBJ1-6; TRBD1 agrees at 8 bases. V dropped 0 bases and J dropped 10; count of bases not matched to a gene: 6. The CDR3 runs to 15 residues. Per germline, CDR1 SGHNT and CDR2 YYREEE (reference sequence). The CDR3 sequence: CASSLVDRVGSPLHF. CDR3 sequence (DNA): TGTGCCAGCAGCTTGGTGGACAGGGTAGGATCACCCCTCCACTTT.

Here the CDR3 reads CASSQVGGEGSYEQYF. CDR3 DNA: TGCGCCAGCAGCCAGGTAGGGGGCGAAGGCTCCTACGAGCAGTACTTC. The chain recombines TRBV5-1 with TRBJ2-7; 7 bases match TRBD1. CDR1 is SGHRS, CDR2 YFSETQ, per germline. With 4 bases clipped from V and 0 bases from J, the junction kept 10 bases outside the gene matches. CDR3 length equals 16 residues. Based on the CDR3 plus reference TRBV5-1 and TRBJ2-7, the full variable domain is KAGVTQTPRYLIKTRGQQVTLSCSPISGHRSVSWYQQTPGQGLQFLFEYFSETQRNKGNFPGRFSGRQFSNSRSEMNVSTLELGDSALYLCASSQVGGEGSYEQYFGPGTRLTVT.

This rearrangement joins TRBV7-3 to TRBJ2-1; weak D call: TRBD1 (6 bases). CDR1 and CDR2 (germline): SGHTA, FQGTGA. This CDR3 is built from 15 residues. V lost 5 bases, J lost 2 bases, and 13 bases lay in between. The CDR3 is CASSIRDTTYNEQFF. CDR3 nucleotides: TGTGCCAGCAGCATCCGGGACACGACCTACAATGAGCAGTTCTTC. Variable domain in full (rest from reference TRBV7-3 and TRBJ2-1): GAGVSQTPSNKVTEKGKYVELRCDPISGHTALYWYRQSLGQGPEFLIYFQGTGAADDSGLPNDRFFAVRPEGSVSTLKIQRTERGDSAVYLCASSIRDTTYNEQFFGPGTRLTVL.

This chain uses TRBV11-2 with TRBJ2-7, with D possibly being TRBD1 (5 bases). Per the germline V gene, CDR1 is SGHAT and CDR2 is FQNNGV. The CDR3 spans 14 residues. V dropped 1 base and J dropped 2 bases, with 9 bases sitting between them. The DNA of the CDR3 is TGTGCCAGCAGCTTAGCACAGGAGACCTACGAGCAGTACTTC. It codes for CASSLAQETYEQYF.

The V and J genes are TRBV9 and TRBJ2-1, with TRBD2 matching over 13 bases. The CDR3 loop spans 15 amino acids. The germline CDR1 and CDR2 sequences are SGDLS and YYNGEE. V lost 3 bases and J lost 9; bases outside the gene matches: 6. The CDR3: CASSERTSGRGEQFF. The DNA of the CDR3 is TGTGCCAGCAGCGAGCGGACTAGCGGGAGAGGTGAGCAGTTCTTC.

The chain joins TRBV7-8 to TRBJ1-4; 9 nucleotides align to TRBD1. This CDR3 comprises 15 residues. The ends lost 4 bases at V and 2 bases at J; junction bases unmatched: 2. Germline V gene sequence: CDR1 SGHVS, CDR2 FQNEAQ. The CDR3 sequence: CASSSTGGTNEKLFF. In DNA, the CDR3 is TGTGCCAGCAGCTCCACAGGGGGCACTAATGAAAAACTGTTTTTT.

This clone was seen a handful of times. The genes are TRBV29-1 and TRBJ1-1; perhaps TRBD1 as D (5 bases). The CDR3 consists of 14 residues. From germline, CDR1 is SQVTM and CDR2 ANQGSEA. V was pared by 2 bases and J by 4 bases, with 14 bases between. The CDR3 is CSVEKSQGGTEAFF. CDR3 sequence (DNA): TGCAGCGTTGAAAAGTCGCAGGGAGGCACTGAAGCTTTCTTT.

This clone has a single count. This chain connects TRBV11-2 to TRBJ1-6; the match to TRBD1 covers 8 bases. This CDR3 has 13 amino acids. The germline V gene has CDR1 SGHAT and CDR2 FQNNGV. Trimming at V came to 4 bases and at J to 10 bases, leaving 3 bases not matched to a gene. CDR3 in amino acids: CASSSRGRSPLHF. CDR3 nucleotides: TGTGCCAGCAGCTCCAGGGGGCGGTCACCCCTCCACTTT.

The V call is TRBV7-3, the J call TRBJ2-1, with 10 nucleotides matching TRBD2. This CDR3 is 15 amino acids long. V lost 2 bases, J lost 4 bases, and 2 bases stayed unmatched. The germline V gene has CDR1 SGHTA and CDR2 FQGTGA. CDR3 amino acids: CASSLGSGRYNEQFF. The CDR3, as DNA: TGTGCCAGCAGCTTAGGTAGCGGGAGGTACAATGAGCAGTTCTTC.

The chain uses TRBV6-5 and TRBJ1-2; 10 bases map to TRBD1. Germline values: CDR1 MNHEY, CDR2 SVGAGI. The CDR3 is 13 residues long. DNA for the CDR3: TGTGCATTGAGGGACAGGGGAATGGATGGCTACACCTTC. Its translation: CALRDRGMDGYTF.

V gene TRBV5-8 combines with J gene TRBJ2-7, with TRBD2 identical over 7 bases. The germline V gene encodes CDR1 SGHTS and CDR2 YDEGEE. This CDR3 comprises 14 residues. V dropped 5 bases and J dropped 3; count of bases not matched to a gene: 8. The CDR3 DNA is TGTGCCAGCAGGCGAACTAGCGATCACTACGAGCAGTACTTC. It specifies CASRRTSDHYEQYF.

The CDR3 bases are TGTGCCAGCAGCCAAGAGATTTTCCGGTCATCCGAGCAGTACTTC. Translating it yields CASSQEIFRSSEQYF. The chain employs TRBV14 and TRBJ2-7; D call uncertain. This CDR3 comprises 15 residues. Looked up from germline, CDR1 is SGHDN and CDR2 is FVKESK. V lost 0 bases and J 6 bases, leaving 15 bases between the germline ends.

The chain uses TRBV6-6 and TRBJ2-7; weak D call: TRBD1 (5 bases). Deletions cut 2 bases from V and 0 bases from J, with 11 bases between. Per germline, CDR1 MNHNY and CDR2 SVGAGI (reference sequence). This CDR3 has 15 residues. Here the CDR3 DNA reads TGTGCCAGCAGTTACCATCTAGACAGCTCCTACGAGCAGTACTTC. It is translated as CASSYHLDSSYEQYF.

The rearrangement joins TRBV19 to TRBJ2-5, with 9 bases that match TRBD2. Per the germline V gene, CDR1 is LNHDA and CDR2 is SQIVND (reference sequence). This CDR3 is built from 17 residues. Germline trimming cut 1 base from V and 2 bases from J; bases unmatched to any gene: 8. The CDR3, as DNA: TGTGCCAGTAGTATAGGCGGGAGGGCCCTTCCGCAAGAGACCCAGTACTTC. This codes for CASSIGGRALPQETQYF. The whole variable domain, remainder taken from reference TRBV19 and TRBJ2-5, is DGGITQSPKYLFRKEGQNVTLSCEQNLNHDAMYWYRQDPGQGLRLIYYSQIVNDFQKGDIAEGYSVSREKKESFPLTVTSAQKNPTAFYLCASSIGGRALPQETQYFGPGTRLLVL.

V and J are TRBV5-1 and TRBJ2-3; the D gene is possibly TRBD2 (5 bases). This CDR3 is built from 17 residues. CDR1 SGHRS and CDR2 YFSETQ come from the germline V gene. Deletions cut 1 base from V and 0 bases from J, with 15 bases between. For the CDR3, the DNA is TGCGCCAGCAGCTTGATGCGCGGAGGATTTAGCACAGATACGCAGTATTTT. It yields the protein CASSLMRGGFSTDTQYF. Based on the CDR3 plus reference TRBV5-1 and TRBJ2-3, the full variable domain is KAGVTQTPRYLIKTRGQQVTLSCSPISGHRSVSWYQQTPGQGLQFLFEYFSETQRNKGNFPGRFSGRQFSNSRSEMNVSTLELGDSALYLCASSLMRGGFSTDTQYFGPGTRLTVL.